This T cell receptor beta chain was sequenced during a study of blood T cell repertoires in COVID-19. Overall study context: The United States, Italy and Spain supplied acute and convalescent COVID-19 samples. PBMCs, B-cell-depleted T cells, or T cells provided the cDNA or gDNA that made up the material.

Original data processing: By means of reference gene primer amplification, nucleated cell counts were estimated. Only in-frame clones appear in the TCRdb table, and some are missing; sequencing was by immunoSEQ multiplex PCR. That table is the source of V, J and clone size, and D and trimming were worked out from the DNA. This sample carries 93,000 or so clones, around 84% of them seen once, and the ten largest clones take 12%. Germline CDR1 reads SGHTA; CDR2 reads FQGTGA. The CDR3 contains 13 residues. Between the trimmed V and J ends, which lost 5 bases and 7 bases, there was a span of 11 bases. The sample taken for sequencing was peripheral blood. The clonotype originates from a human donor in a cohort sampled during active COVID-19. V gene TRBV7-3 combines with J gene TRBJ2-2, with D perhaps matching TRBD1 (5 bases). The CDR3, as DNA: TGTGCCAGCAGCACTACAGGAGACGGGGAGCTGTTTTTT. Translated: CASSTTGDGELFF.